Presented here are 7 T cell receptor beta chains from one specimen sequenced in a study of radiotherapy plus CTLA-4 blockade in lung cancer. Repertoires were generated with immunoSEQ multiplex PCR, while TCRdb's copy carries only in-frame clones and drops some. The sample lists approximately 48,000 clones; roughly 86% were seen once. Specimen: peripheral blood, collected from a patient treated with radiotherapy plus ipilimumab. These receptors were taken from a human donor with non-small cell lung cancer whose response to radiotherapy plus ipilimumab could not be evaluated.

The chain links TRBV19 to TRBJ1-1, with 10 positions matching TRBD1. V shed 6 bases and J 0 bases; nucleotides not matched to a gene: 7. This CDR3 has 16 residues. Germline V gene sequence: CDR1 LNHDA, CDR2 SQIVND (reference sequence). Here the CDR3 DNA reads TGTGCCAGTAGGGCCGGGACAGGGGCGTTGAACACTGAAGCTTTCTTT. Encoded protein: CASRAGTGALNTEAFF.

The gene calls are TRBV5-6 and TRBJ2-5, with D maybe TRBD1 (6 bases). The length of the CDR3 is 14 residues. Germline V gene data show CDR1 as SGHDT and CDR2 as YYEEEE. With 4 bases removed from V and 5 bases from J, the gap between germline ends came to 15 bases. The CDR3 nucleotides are TGTGCCAGCAGCATTTACAGGGATGGTGAGACCCAGTACTTC. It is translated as CASSIYRDGETQYF.

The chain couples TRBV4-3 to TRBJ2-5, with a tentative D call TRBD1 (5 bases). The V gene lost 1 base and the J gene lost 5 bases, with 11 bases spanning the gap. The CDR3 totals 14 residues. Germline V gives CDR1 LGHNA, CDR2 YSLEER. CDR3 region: CASSQGKGSETQYF. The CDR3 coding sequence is TGCGCCAGCAGCCAAGGGAAGGGGTCGGAGACCCAGTACTTC.

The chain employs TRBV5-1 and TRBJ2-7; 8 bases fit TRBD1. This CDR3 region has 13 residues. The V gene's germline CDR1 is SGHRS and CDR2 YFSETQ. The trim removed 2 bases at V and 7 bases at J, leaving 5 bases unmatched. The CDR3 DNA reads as TGCGCCAGCAGCTTCCAGGGGGCAGTAGAGCAGTACTTC. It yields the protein CASSFQGAVEQYF.

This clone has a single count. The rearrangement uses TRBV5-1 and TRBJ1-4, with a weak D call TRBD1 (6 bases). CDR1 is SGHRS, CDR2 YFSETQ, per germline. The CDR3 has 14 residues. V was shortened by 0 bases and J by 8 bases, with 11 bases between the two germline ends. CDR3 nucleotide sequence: TGCGCCAGCAGCTTGGTACAGGGTGGGGAAAAACTGTTTTTT. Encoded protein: CASSLVQGGEKLFF.

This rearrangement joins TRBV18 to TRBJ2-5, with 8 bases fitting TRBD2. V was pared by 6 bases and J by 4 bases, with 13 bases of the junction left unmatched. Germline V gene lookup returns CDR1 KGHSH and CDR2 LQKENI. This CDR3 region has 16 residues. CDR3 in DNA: TGTGCCAGCTCCACCATCATAGGTAGCGGGACAGAGACCCAGTACTTC. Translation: CASSTIIGSGTETQYF.

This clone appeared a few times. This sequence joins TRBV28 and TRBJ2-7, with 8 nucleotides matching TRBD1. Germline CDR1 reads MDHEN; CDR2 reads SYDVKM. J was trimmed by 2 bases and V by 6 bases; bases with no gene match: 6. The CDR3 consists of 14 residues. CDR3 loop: CASRIRDRTYEQYF. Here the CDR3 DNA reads TGTGCCAGCAGGATCCGGGACAGGACCTACGAGCAGTACTTC.